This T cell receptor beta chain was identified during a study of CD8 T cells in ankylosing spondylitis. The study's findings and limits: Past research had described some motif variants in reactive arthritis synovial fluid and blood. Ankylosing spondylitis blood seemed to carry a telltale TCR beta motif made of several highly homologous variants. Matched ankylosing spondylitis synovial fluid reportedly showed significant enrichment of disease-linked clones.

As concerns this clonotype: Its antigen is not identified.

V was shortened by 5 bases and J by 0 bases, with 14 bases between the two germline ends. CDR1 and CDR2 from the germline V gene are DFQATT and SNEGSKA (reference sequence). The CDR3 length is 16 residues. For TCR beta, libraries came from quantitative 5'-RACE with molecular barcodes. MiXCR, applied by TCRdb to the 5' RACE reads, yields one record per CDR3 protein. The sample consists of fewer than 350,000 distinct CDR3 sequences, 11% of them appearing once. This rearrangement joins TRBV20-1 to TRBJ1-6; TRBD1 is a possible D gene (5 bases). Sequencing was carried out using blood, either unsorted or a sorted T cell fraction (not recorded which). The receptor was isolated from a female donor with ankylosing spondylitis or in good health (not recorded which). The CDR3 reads CSAGGPESSYNSPLHF. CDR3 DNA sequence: TGCAGTGCTGGGGGACCGGAGAGCTCCTATAATTCACCCCTCCACTTT.